This T cell receptor beta chain was retrieved from a study of cytomegalovirus exposure and HLA in healthy donors. General observations from the study: A cluster of highly shared sequence variants was likely a sequencing artifact. Associated with HLA alleles at 0.05 false discovery rate in a later analysis were some 18,000 TCR beta sequences. A reported reduction in N-insertions relative to the roughly 610-donor mean was seen in an Asian-associated ancestry cluster in a later analysis.

Both 60 Vbeta primers and 13 Jbeta primers went into the PCR. Repertoires were generated with immunoSEQ multiplex PCR, while TCRdb's copy carries only in-frame clones and drops some. The table records around 99,000 clones, roughly 71% of them present only once. This clone was detected a few times. Its antigen is not known. Germline V gene sequence: CDR1 MNHEY, CDR2 SMNVEV (reference sequence). The CDR3 is 16 residues long. V lost 2 bases and J lost 5, with 13 bases in between. This receptor was identified in a woman in her 70s in good health and CMV-seropositive. Sequenced: PBMCs. The rearrangement joins TRBV27 to TRBJ1-6, with TRBD1 as a possible D gene (5 bases). CDR3 protein: CASSLARQSNNSPLHF. The DNA for the CDR3 is TGTGCCAGCAGTTTAGCCCGACAGTCGAATAATTCACCCCTCCACTTT.